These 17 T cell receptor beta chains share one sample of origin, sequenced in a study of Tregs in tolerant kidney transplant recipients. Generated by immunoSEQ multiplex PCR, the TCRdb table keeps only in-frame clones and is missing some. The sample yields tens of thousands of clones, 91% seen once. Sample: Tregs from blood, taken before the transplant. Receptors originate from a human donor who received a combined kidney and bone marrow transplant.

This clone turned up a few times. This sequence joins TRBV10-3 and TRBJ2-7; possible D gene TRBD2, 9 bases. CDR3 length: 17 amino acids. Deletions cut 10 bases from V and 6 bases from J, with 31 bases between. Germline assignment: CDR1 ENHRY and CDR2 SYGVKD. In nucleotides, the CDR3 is TGTGCCAGCTCGGGACAGGATCTAGCGGGGTCTGCCTCCGAGCAGTACTTC. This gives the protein CASSGQDLAGSASEQYF.

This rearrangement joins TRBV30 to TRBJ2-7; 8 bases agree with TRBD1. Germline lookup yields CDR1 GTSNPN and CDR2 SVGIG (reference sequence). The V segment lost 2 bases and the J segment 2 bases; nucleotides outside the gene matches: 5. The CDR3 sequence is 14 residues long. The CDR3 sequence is CAWSPRGLPYEQYF. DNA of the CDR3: TGTGCCTGGAGTCCCAGGGGGCTCCCCTACGAGCAGTACTTC.

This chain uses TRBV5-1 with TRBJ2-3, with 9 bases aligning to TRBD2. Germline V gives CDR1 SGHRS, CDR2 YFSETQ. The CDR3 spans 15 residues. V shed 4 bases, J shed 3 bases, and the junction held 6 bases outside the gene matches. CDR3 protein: CASSAGGKRTDTQYF. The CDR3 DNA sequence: TGCGCCAGCAGCGCGGGGGGGAAGCGAACAGATACGCAGTATTTT. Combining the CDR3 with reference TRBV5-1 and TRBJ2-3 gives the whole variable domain KAGVTQTPRYLIKTRGQQVTLSCSPISGHRSVSWYQQTPGQGLQFLFEYFSETQRNKGNFPGRFSGRQFSNSRSEMNVSTLELGDSALYLCASSAGGKRTDTQYFGPGTRLTVL.

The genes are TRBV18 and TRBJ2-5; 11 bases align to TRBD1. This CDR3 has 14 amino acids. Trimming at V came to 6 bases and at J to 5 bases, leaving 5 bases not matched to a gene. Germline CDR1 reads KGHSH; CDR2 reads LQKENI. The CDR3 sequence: CASSAGTGGETQYF. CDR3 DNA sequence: TGTGCCAGCTCCGCCGGGACAGGGGGTGAGACCCAGTACTTC.

The CDR3 DNA follows: TGTGCCAGCAGTTGGACTAGCGGGAGGGCCGGGGACAATGAGCAGTTCTTC. The encoded protein is CASSWTSGRAGDNEQFF. The V and J genes are TRBV7-9 and TRBJ2-1; 15 bases match TRBD2. The CDR3 covers 17 residues. CDR1 is SEHNR and CDR2 is FQNEAQ in the germline V gene (reference sequence). The junction had 8 bases not matched to a gene; V was cut back by 6 bases and J by 5 bases.

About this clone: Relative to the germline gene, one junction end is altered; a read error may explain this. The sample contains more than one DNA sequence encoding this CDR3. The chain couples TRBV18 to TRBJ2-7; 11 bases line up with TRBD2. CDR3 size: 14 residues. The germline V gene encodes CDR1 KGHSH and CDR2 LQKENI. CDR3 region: CASSPGLADYEQYF. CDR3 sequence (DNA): TGTGCCAGTTCACCGGGACTAGCGGACTACGAGCAGTACTTC.

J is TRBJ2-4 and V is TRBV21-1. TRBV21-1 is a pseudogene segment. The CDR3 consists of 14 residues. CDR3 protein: CASSAFRAPNIQYF. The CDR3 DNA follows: TGTGCCAGCAGCGCTTTCCGGGCGCCAAACATTCAGTACTTC.

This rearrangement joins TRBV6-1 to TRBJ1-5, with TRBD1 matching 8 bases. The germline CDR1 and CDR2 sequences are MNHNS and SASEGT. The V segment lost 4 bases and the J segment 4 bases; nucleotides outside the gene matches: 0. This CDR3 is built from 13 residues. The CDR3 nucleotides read TGTGCCAGCAGTGGGGACAGGAATCAGCCCCAGCATTTT. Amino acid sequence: CASSGDRNQPQHF.

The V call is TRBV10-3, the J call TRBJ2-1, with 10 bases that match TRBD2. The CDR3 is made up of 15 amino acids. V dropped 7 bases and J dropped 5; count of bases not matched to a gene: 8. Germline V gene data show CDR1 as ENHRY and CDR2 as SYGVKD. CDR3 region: CAITPSGRVDNEQFF. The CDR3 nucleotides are TGTGCCATCACCCCGAGCGGGAGGGTGGACAATGAGCAGTTCTTC.

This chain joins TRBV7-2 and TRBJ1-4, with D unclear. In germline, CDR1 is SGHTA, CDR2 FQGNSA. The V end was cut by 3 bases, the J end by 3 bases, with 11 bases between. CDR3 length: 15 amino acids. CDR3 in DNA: TGTGCCAGCAGCTTGTGGTACGGAGCTAATGAAAAACTGTTTTTT. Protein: CASSLWYGANEKLFF.

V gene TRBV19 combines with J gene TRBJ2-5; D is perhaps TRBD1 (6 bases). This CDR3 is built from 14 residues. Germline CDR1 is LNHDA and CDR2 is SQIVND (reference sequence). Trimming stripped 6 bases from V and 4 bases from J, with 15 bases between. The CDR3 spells CASSPRQELETQYF. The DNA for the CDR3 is TGTGCCAGTAGCCCCCGACAGGAATTAGAGACCCAGTACTTC. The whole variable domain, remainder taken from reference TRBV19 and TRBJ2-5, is DGGITQSPKYLFRKEGQNVTLSCEQNLNHDAMYWYRQDPGQGLRLIYYSQIVNDFQKGDIAEGYSVSREKKESFPLTVTSAQKNPTAFYLCASSPRQELETQYFGPGTRLLVL.

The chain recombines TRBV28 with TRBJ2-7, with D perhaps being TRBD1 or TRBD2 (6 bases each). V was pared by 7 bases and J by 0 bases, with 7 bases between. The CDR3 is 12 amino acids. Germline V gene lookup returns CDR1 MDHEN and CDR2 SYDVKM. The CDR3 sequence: CASKGGSYEQYF. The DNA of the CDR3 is TGTGCCAGCAAGGGGGGCTCCTACGAGCAGTACTTC.

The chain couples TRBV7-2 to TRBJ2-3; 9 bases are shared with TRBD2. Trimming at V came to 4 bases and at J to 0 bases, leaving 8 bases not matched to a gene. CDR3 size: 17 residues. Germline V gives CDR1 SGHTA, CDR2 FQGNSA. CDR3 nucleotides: TGTGCCAGCAGCTCAGATAGCGGGAGCTCTAGCACAGATACGCAGTATTTT. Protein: CASSSDSGSSSTDTQYF.

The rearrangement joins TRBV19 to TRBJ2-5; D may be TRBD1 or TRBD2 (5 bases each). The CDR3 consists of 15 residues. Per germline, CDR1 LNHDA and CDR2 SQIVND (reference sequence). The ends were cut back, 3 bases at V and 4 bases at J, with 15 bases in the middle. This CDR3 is CASSISGSHVETQYF. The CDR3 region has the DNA TGTGCCAGTAGTATTTCAGGGAGTCATGTAGAGACCCAGTACTTC. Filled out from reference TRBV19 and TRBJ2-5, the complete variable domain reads DGGITQSPKYLFRKEGQNVTLSCEQNLNHDAMYWYRQDPGQGLRLIYYSQIVNDFQKGDIAEGYSVSREKKESFPLTVTSAQKNPTAFYLCASSISGSHVETQYFGPGTRLLVL.

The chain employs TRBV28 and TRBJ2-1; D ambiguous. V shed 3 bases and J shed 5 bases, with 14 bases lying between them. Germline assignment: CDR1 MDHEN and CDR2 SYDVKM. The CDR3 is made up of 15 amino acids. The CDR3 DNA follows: TGTGCCAGCAGTTTTGCAACGGTGGGCGACAATGAGCAGTTCTTC. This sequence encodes CASSFATVGDNEQFF.

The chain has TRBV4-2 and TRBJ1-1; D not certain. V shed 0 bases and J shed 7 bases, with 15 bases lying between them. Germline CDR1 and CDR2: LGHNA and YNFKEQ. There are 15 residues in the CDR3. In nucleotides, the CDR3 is TGTGCCAGCAGCCAAGATCCCGGAGGCGTGATTGAAGCTTTCTTT. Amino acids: CASSQDPGGVIEAFF.

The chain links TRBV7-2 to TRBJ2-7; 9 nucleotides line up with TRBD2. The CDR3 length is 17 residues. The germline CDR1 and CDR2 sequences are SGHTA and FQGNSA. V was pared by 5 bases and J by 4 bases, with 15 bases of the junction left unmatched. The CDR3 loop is CASSQRAGVAGAYEQYF. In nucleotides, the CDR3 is TGTGCCAGCAGCCAAAGGGCGGGAGTAGCGGGAGCGTACGAGCAGTACTTC.